The rows below give T cell receptor beta chains drawn from one sample of a study of blood T cell repertoires in COVID-19. The method was immunoSEQ multiplex PCR; TCRdb's version includes in-frame clones alone and lacks a portion of them. Of around 140,000 clones in the sample, 70% to 90% were seen once. Sequenced input: peripheral blood. These receptors all stem from a human donor in a cohort sampled during active COVID-19. CDR3s include the opening cysteine and the closing phenylalanine or tryptophan. D genes are given only for firm matches. Clone size appears in some rows only: once, few, many, or a class for an expanded clone.

CDR3,DNA,V,J,size,D
CASSPRDRDEQYF,TGTGCCAGCAGCCCCCGGGACAGGGACGAGCAGTACTTC,TRBV9,TRBJ2-7,.,TRBD1
CASSPNRGGGELFF,TGTGCCAGCAGCCCCAACAGGGGCGGCGGGGAGCTGTTTTTT,TRBV7-6,TRBJ2-2,.,TRBD1
CASSEYLAGRTDTQYF,TGTGCCAGCAGTGAATACCTAGCGGGTCGCACAGATACGCAGTATTTT,TRBV25-1,TRBJ2-3,.,TRBD2
CASSLSQANYGYTF,TGCGCCAGCAGCTTGTCACAAGCTAACTATGGCTACACCTTC,TRBV5-1,TRBJ1-2,.,.
CASGTSGYNEQFF,TGTGCCAGCGGGACTAGCGGTTACAATGAGCAGTTCTTC,TRBV7-2,TRBJ2-1,.,TRBD2
CASSRRLAHTDTQYF,TGTGCCAGCAGTCGCCGACTAGCACACACAGATACGCAGTATTTT,TRBV6-5,TRBJ2-3,.,TRBD2
CARSASGEEQFF,TGTGCCAGAAGCGCCTCGGGGGAAGAGCAGTTCTTC,TRBV7-5,TRBJ2-1,.,.
CASSLATGYGTEAFF,TGTGCCAGCAGCTTAGCGACAGGGTACGGCACTGAAGCTTTCTTT,TRBV7-2,TRBJ1-1,.,TRBD1
CASGPDRGEAFF,TGTGCTAGTGGTCCGGACAGGGGAGAAGCTTTCTTT,TRBV12-5,TRBJ1-1,.,TRBD1
CASSYRVWTEAFF,TGTGCCAGCAGTTACCGGGTGTGGACTGAAGCTTTCTTT,TRBV6-2/TRBV6-3,TRBJ1-1,.,.
CASSAETGALGPQHF,TGTGCCAGCAGTGCGGAGACAGGGGCCCTAGGGCCCCAGCATTTT,TRBV2,TRBJ1-5,.,TRBD1
CASSLSRGRQPQHF,TGTGCCAGCAGCCTATCAAGAGGGCGTCAGCCCCAGCATTTT,TRBV7-8,TRBJ1-5,few,.
CASSSRDRATYEQYF,TGTGCCAGCAGCTCCCGGGACAGGGCGACCTACGAGCAGTACTTC,TRBV13,TRBJ2-7,.,TRBD1
CASSLYRESNQPQHF,TGTGCCAGCAGTTTGTACAGGGAGAGCAATCAGCCCCAGCATTTT,TRBV6-6,TRBJ1-5,.,.
CASSLAGGNEQYF,TGTGCCAGCAGCTTAGCCGGGGGGAACGAGCAGTACTTC,TRBV7-9,TRBJ2-7,.,TRBD2
CASSYGPTGELFF,TGTGCCAGCAGTTACGGGCCCACCGGGGAGCTGTTTTTT,TRBV6-5,TRBJ2-2,.,.
CASSLGGRNTEAFF,TGTGCCAGCAGCTTGGGCGGCAGGAACACTGAAGCTTTCTTT,TRBV5-6,TRBJ1-1,.,.
CASKGARRSSGELFF,TGTGCCAGCAAAGGGGCCCGCAGGTCATCCGGGGAGCTGTTTTTT,TRBV2,TRBJ2-2,once,.
CASGNTDTQYF,TGTGCGTCCGGGAACACAGATACGCAGTATTTT,TRBV9,TRBJ2-3,.,.
CASSQTAGYNSPLHF,TGTGCCAGCAGCCAAACAGCAGGATATAATTCACCCCTCCACTTT,TRBV3-1/TRBV3-2,TRBJ1-6,.,.
CASSEGLKRNTIYF,TGTGCCAGCAGTGAGGGACTGAAACGAAACACCATATATTTT,TRBV6-1,TRBJ1-3,.,.
CASSRTGQLSGNTIYF,TGTGCCAGTAGTCGGACAGGTCAACTCTCTGGAAACACCATATATTTT,TRBV19,TRBJ1-3,.,TRBD1
CASSRALTEIQETQYF,TGTGCCAGCAGCCGCGCCCTGACAGAGATCCAAGAGACCCAGTACTTC,TRBV5-4,TRBJ2-5,.,.
CASSIDLWSDRKETQYF,TGTGCCAGTAGTATAGATCTATGGAGCGACAGAAAAGAGACCCAGTACTTC,TRBV19,TRBJ2-5,.,.
CASSTRQGFSIRAFF,TGTGCCAGCAGTACAAGACAGGGGTTCTCAATAAGAGCTTTCTTT,TRBV6-5,TRBJ1-1,.,TRBD1
CAWSTGRDEQFF,TGTGCCTGGAGTACAGGGAGGGATGAGCAGTTCTTC,TRBV30,TRBJ2-1,.,.
CASSGRAGYQETQYF,TGTGCCAGCAGCGGCAGGGCGGGATACCAAGAGACCCAGTACTTC,TRBV5-8,TRBJ2-5,.,.
CASSQGNYKNQPQHF,TGTGCCAGCAGCCAAGGGAACTACAAAAATCAGCCCCAGCATTTT,TRBV3-1/TRBV3-2,TRBJ1-5,.,.
CAISVGGQSGNEQFF,TGTGCCATCAGTGTGGGGGGACAGAGCGGCAATGAGCAGTTCTTC,TRBV10-3,TRBJ2-1,.,.
CASSQHPGQPSTDTQYF,TGTGCCAGCAGCCAACATCCGGGACAGCCTAGCACAGATACGCAGTATTTT,TRBV4-2,TRBJ2-3,.,TRBD1
CSVAGQGISGANVLTF,TGCAGCGTTGCGGGACAGGGGATCTCTGGGGCCAACGTCCTGACTTTC,TRBV29-1,TRBJ2-6,.,TRBD1
CASSHRTGRSTEAFF,TGCGCCAGCAGCCATCGGACAGGGAGGTCCACTGAAGCTTTCTTT,TRBV4-1,TRBJ1-1,.,TRBD1
CASSPHSSYEQYF,TGTGCCAGCAGTCCCCATAGTTCATACGAGCAGTACTTC,TRBV28,TRBJ2-7,.,.
CATDQGYEQYF,TGTGCCACGGACCAGGGCTACGAGCAGTACTTC,TRBV25-1,TRBJ2-7,.,.
CASSQARVTNTEAFF,TGTGCCAGCAGCCAAGCAAGAGTCACGAACACTGAAGCTTTCTTT,TRBV3-1/TRBV3-2,TRBJ1-1,.,.
CASSTGWPTYGYTF,TGTGCCAGCAGCACAGGGTGGCCGACTTATGGCTACACCTTC,TRBV6-5,TRBJ1-2,once,.
CASSLAQGAGQPQHF,TGTGCCAGCAGCTTAGCCCAGGGGGCAGGGCAGCCCCAGCATTTT,TRBV7-8,TRBJ1-5,.,TRBD1
CASSRDSWGYTF,TGTGCCAGCAGCCGGGACTCCTGGGGCTACACCTTC,TRBV3-1/TRBV3-2,TRBJ1-2,.,.
CASSYSQDRSYEQYF,TGTGCCAGCAGTTACTCGCAGGACAGGTCCTACGAGCAGTACTTC,TRBV6-6,TRBJ2-7,.,TRBD1
CASSEVGGRTYGYTF,TGTGCCAGCAGTGAAGTCGGGGGAAGGACCTATGGCTACACCTTC,TRBV6-1,TRBJ1-2,once,.
CASRGSRDRGYEAFF,TGTGCCAGCAGGGGCTCCCGGGACAGGGGGTATGAAGCTTTCTTT,TRBV6-5,TRBJ1-1,.,TRBD1
CASSFRGAADTQYF,TGTGCCAGCAGCTTCAGGGGGGCTGCAGATACGCAGTATTTT,TRBV5-4,TRBJ2-3,.,.
CTGGPTEAFF,TGTACAGGGGGACCCACTGAAGCTTTCTTT,TRBV19,TRBJ1-1,.,TRBD1
CASRTDRGITEAFF,TGTGCCAGTAGAACGGACAGGGGGATCACTGAAGCTTTCTTT,TRBV19,TRBJ1-1,.,TRBD1
CASSPRSGQQETQYF,TGTGCCAGCTCACCACGCTCGGGACAGCAAGAGACCCAGTACTTC,TRBV18,TRBJ2-5,.,TRBD1
CASSAYITGGDGYTF,TGTGCCAGCAGCGCATACATTACAGGGGGCGATGGCTACACCTTC,TRBV9,TRBJ1-2,.,TRBD1
CASSREGLAGLSYEQYF,TGTGCCAGCAGCCGAGAGGGGCTAGCGGGGTTGTCCTACGAGCAGTACTTC,TRBV27,TRBJ2-7,.,TRBD2
CASSLGQGESEQYF,TGCGCCAGCAGCTTGGGACAGGGGGAAAGCGAGCAGTACTTC,TRBV5-1,TRBJ2-7,.,TRBD1